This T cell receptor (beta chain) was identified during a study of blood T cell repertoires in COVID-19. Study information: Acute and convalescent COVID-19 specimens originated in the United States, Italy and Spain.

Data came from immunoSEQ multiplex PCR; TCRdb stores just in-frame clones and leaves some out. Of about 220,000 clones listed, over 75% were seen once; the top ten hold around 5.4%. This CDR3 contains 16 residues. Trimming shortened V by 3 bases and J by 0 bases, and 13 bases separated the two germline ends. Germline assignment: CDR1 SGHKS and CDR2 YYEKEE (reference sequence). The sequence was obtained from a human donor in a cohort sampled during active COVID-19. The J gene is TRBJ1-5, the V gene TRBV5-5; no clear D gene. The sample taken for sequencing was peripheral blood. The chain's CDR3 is CASSYDAGTSNQPQHF. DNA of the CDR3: TGTGCCAGCAGCTACGATGCAGGAACTAGCAATCAGCCCCAGCATTTT. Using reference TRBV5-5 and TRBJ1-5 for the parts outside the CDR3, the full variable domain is DAGVTQSPTHLIKTRGQQVTLRCSPISGHKSVSWYQQVLGQGPQFIFQYYEKEERGRGNFPDRFSARQFPNYSSELNVNALLLGDSALYLCASSYDAGTSNQPQHFGDGTRLSIL.